This TCR beta chain was identified during a study of blood T cells in healthy people across ages. Concerning this clonotype itself: One junction end disagrees with the germline gene, perhaps due to a read error.

The CDR3 consists of 16 residues. Germline CDR1 MNHEY, CDR2 SMNVEV (reference sequence). Through a sample-barcoded 5' primer and a J-beta primer mix, a second PCR was run for roughly 6 to 11 cycles. TCRdb itself ran the 5' RACE reads through MiXCR, one entry per CDR3 protein. Of around 710,000 distinct CDR3 sequences in the sample, 40% to 45% are singletons; the top ten hold around a fifth. The specimen was blood. This sequence joins TRBV27 and TRBJ1-4; D perhaps matches TRBD1 (6 bases). The receptor was derived from an older woman in good health. The DNA for the CDR3 is TGTGCCGGCAGTCCCCAGTGGGGGCGACTACTTGAAAAACTGTTTTTT. Protein: CAGSPQWGRLLEKLFF.